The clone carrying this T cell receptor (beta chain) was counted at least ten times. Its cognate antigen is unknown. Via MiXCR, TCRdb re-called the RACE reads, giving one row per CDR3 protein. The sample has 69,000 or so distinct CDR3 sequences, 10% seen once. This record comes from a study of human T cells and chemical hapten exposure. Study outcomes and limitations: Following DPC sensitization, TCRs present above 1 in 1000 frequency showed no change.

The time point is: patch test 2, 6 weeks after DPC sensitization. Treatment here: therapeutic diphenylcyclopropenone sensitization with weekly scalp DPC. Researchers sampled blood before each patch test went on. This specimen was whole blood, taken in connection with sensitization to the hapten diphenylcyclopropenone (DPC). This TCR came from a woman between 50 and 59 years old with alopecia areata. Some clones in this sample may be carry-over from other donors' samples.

CDR3 amino acids: CASSQGTPGQRHQPQHF. CDR3 DNA sequence: TGTGCCAGCTCGCAAGGCACTCCGGGACAGCGACATCAGCCCCAGCATTTT. V usage is TRBV18 and J usage is TRBJ1-5, with TRBD1 matching 7 bases. Germline CDR1 reads KGHSH; CDR2 reads LQKENI. The CDR3 covers 17 residues. The J segment lost 5 bases and the V segment lost 6 bases, leaving 16 bases of the junction unmatched.